The clone carrying this TCR beta chain was observed once. What it recognizes is unknown. These data are taken from a study of graft-versus-host responses after intestinal transplantation. Study results and caveats: Circulating GvH clone levels at their peak were associated with HvG declines (early post-transplant). Allograft clonal ratios (graft-versus-host to host-versus-graft) were high in patients who had graft-donor T cell macrochimerism. Recipient marrow held GvH clones, some first seen in ileum or blood.

Here immunoSEQ multiplex PCR was the method, and the copy in TCRdb shows in-frame clones only, minus some. The table lists 15,000 or so clones, approximately 88% of them singletons. V gave up 0 bases and J gave up 0 bases, with 21 bases separating them. Looked up from germline, CDR1 is MDHEN and CDR2 is SYDVKM. This CDR3 has 20 residues. The sample here was PBMCs, taken approximately 16 weeks after intestinal transplant. The chain recombines TRBV28 with TRBJ2-4; tentative D call: TRBD1 (5 bases). The clonotype was recovered from a human patient who received an intestinal transplant, so some T cells may come from the graft donor. CDR3 region: CASSLWKEMVQGRAKNIQYF. The CDR3 DNA sequence: TGTGCCAGCAGTTTATGGAAGGAGATGGTGCAGGGCAGAGCCAAAAACATTCAGTACTTC.